What follows are 18 T cell receptor beta chains derived from one specimen sequenced in a study of blood T cell repertoires in COVID-19 (dated by TCRdb to the early 2020s). Library preparation was by the immunoSEQ multiplex PCR assay. TCRdb's version of the immuneACCESS table is confined to in-frame rearrangements and falls short of the full clone set. An unresolved V gene accounts for under half of the shortfall where checked; the remainder is of unknown origin. Recorded for this sample are approximately 150,000 clones; 80% to 90% of them occurred a single time. Approximately 18% of the sample belongs to the ten largest clones. The sequencing input was peripheral blood. These receptors all stem from a woman aged 70-85 years who had recovered from COVID-19.

The chain combines TRBV15 with TRBJ1-5; D call uncertain. The CDR3 runs 13 residues. CDR1 is LNHNV, CDR2 YYDKDF, per germline (reference sequence). The V gene lost 0 bases and the J gene lost 8 bases, with 8 bases spanning the gap. The CDR3 bases are TGTGCCACCAGCAGAGACCGCGGTGAGCCCCAGCATTTT. It encodes CATSRDRGEPQHF. Full variable domain (remainder filled in from reference TRBV15 and TRBJ1-5): DAMVIQNPRYQVTQFGKPVTLSCSQTLNHNVMYWYQQKSSQAPKLLFHYYDKDFNNEADTPDNFQSRRPNTSFCFLDIRSPGLGDTAMYLCATSRDRGEPQHFGDGTRLSIL.

The chain has TRBV18 and TRBJ1-2; weak D call: TRBD1 (6 bases). The CDR3 sequence is 14 residues long. Trimming took 2 bases from V and 6 from J, leaving 13 bases between them. Looked up from germline, CDR1 is KGHSH and CDR2 is LQKENI. The CDR3 loop is CASSPTPGVDGYTF. CDR3 nucleotide sequence: TGTGCCAGCTCACCAACCCCAGGGGTAGATGGCTACACCTTC.

This rearrangement joins TRBV29-1 to TRBJ2-5; 11 bases align to TRBD2. The CDR3 is 14 amino acids. The germline gives CDR1 SQVTM, CDR2 ANQGSEA. V lost 7 bases and J lost 4; bases outside the gene matches: 8. CDR3 loop: CSASLAGGTETQYF. The CDR3 nucleotides read TGCAGCGCTAGTCTAGCGGGGGGTACAGAGACCCAGTACTTC.

The chain combines TRBV24-1 with TRBJ1-5; D uncertain. Germline lookup yields CDR1 KGHDR and CDR2 SFDVKD. The CDR3 extends over 13 amino acids. Trimming removed 3 bases from V and 4 bases from J, with 6 bases in between. The CDR3 region is CATSDPGNQPQHF. The CDR3 DNA sequence: TGTGCCACCAGTGATCCGGGGAATCAGCCCCAGCATTTT.

The chain is built from TRBV30 and TRBJ2-1; D uncertain. Germline assignment: CDR1 GTSNPN and CDR2 SVGIG (reference sequence). This CDR3 region has 11 residues. Deletions cut 4 bases from V and 3 bases from J, with 4 bases between. The CDR3 nucleotides are TGTGCCTGGACCAACTACAATGAGCAGTTCTTC. This translates into CAWTNYNEQFF.

The gene calls are TRBV2 and TRBJ2-1, with D tentatively TRBD1 (5 bases). Germline V lookup: CDR1 SNHLY, CDR2 FYNNEI. Trimming took off 2 bases at V and 10 bases at J, with 9 bases between the two ends. This CDR3 contains 12 residues. The CDR3: CASSEPRTEQFF. CDR3 sequence (DNA): TGTGCCAGCAGTGAACCCCGGACAGAGCAGTTCTTC.

The V and J genes are TRBV5-4 and TRBJ1-6; TRBD1 might be the D (5 bases). V was shortened by 0 bases and J by 7 bases, with 14 bases between the two germline ends. Germline values: CDR1 SGHNT, CDR2 YYREEE (reference sequence). CDR3 length equals 16 residues. The CDR3 protein is CASSLGRQTQNSPLHF. The CDR3 nucleotides read TGTGCCAGCAGCTTGGGTAGACAGACTCAGAATTCACCCCTCCACTTT.

V and J are TRBV30 and TRBJ2-7, with unresolved D. Germline V CDR1 and CDR2: GTSNPN, SVGIG (reference sequence). This CDR3 spans 12 amino acids. V dropped 1 base and J dropped 3 bases, with 7 bases sitting between them. In DNA, the CDR3 is TGTGCCTGGAGTGCCGTATACTACGAGCAGTACTTC. It is translated as CAWSAVYYEQYF.

The chain combines TRBV5-4 with TRBJ1-1; 9 bases agree with TRBD1. Germline assignment: CDR1 SGHNT and CDR2 YYREEE (reference sequence). Trimming removed 4 bases from V and 3 bases from J; junction bases left unmatched: 13. This CDR3 has 17 amino acids. The CDR3 nucleotides read TGTGCCAGCAGCACATTAAACAGGGGGCGCGGGGACACTGAAGCTTTCTTT. Protein product: CASSTLNRGRGDTEAFF. The full variable domain, completed using reference TRBV5-4 and TRBJ1-1, is ETGVTQSPTHLIKTRGQQVTLRCSSQSGHNTVSWYQQALGQGPQFIFQYYREEENGRGNFPPRFSGLQFPNYSSELNVNALELDDSALYLCASSTLNRGRGDTEAFFGQGTRLTVV.

A note on this clone: A much larger clone is a single base away; this may be a read error. The V and J genes are TRBV6-6 and TRBJ1-5; D may be TRBD1 (5 bases). Germline V CDR1 and CDR2: MNHNY, SVGAGI (reference sequence). The CDR3 runs to 13 residues. V was cut by 7 bases and J by 1 base, with 8 bases left in between. CDR3: CASTRGSNQPQHF. The CDR3 DNA reads TGTGCCAGCACCCGGGGGAGCAATCAGCCCCAGCATTTT.

The chain carries TRBV10-3 and TRBJ1-1; unclear D gene. Trimming stripped 3 bases from V and 4 bases from J, with 12 bases between. Per the germline V gene, CDR1 is ENHRY and CDR2 is SYGVKD. The CDR3 is made up of 14 amino acids. The CDR3 here is CAISEKGDGTEAFF. Written as DNA, the CDR3 is TGTGCCATCAGTGAAAAAGGAGATGGCACTGAAGCTTTCTTT.

The V and J genes are TRBV10-3 and TRBJ2-5, with D possibly TRBD2 on 6 matching bases. In germline, CDR1 is ENHRY, CDR2 SYGVKD. Trimming stripped 8 bases from V and 0 bases from J, with 7 bases between. This CDR3 region has 12 residues. The CDR3 region has the DNA TGTGCCATCGGGGGGAACCAAGAGACCCAGTACTTC. Translated: CAIGGNQETQYF.

This chain joins TRBV5-1 and TRBJ2-2; 9 nucleotides line up with TRBD2. J lost 4 bases, V lost 4 bases, and 5 bases had no gene match. CDR1 and CDR2 (germline): SGHRS, YFSETQ. CDR3 length equals 15 residues. The CDR3 reads CASSPRGGGTGELFF. CDR3 DNA: TGCGCCAGCAGCCCGCGGGGGGGAGGCACCGGGGAGCTGTTTTTT.

The chain couples TRBV7-2 to TRBJ1-4; D is unclear. The CDR3 consists of 14 residues. V shed 6 bases and J shed 5 bases, with 13 bases lying between them. Germline loops: CDR1 SGHTA, CDR2 FQGNSA. The CDR3 coding sequence is TGTGCCAGCAGGCCTGGGAGCAACAATGAAAAACTGTTTTTT. It specifies CASRPGSNNEKLFF.

The J gene is TRBJ2-2, the V gene TRBV5-1; perhaps TRBD2 as D (6 bases). The germline V and J ends were trimmed by 0 bases and 7 bases, with 10 bases remaining between them. Germline V gives CDR1 SGHRS, CDR2 YFSETQ. The CDR3 spans 14 residues. As DNA, the CDR3 is TGCGCCAGCAGCTTGGCCCCGGGGGTCGGGGAGCTGTTTTTT. The encoded protein is CASSLAPGVGELFF.

CDR3 protein: CATTPGELETQYF. CDR3 DNA: TGTGCCACCACCCCGGGGGAGTTAGAGACCCAGTACTTC. J is TRBJ2-5 and V is TRBV15; maybe TRBD2 (6 bases). The CDR3 is made up of 13 amino acids. V was pared by 7 bases and J by 4 bases, with 13 bases between. The germline V gene has CDR1 LNHNV and CDR2 YYDKDF (reference sequence).

Only a few counts were recorded for this clone. The chain couples TRBV7-3 to TRBJ2-1; TRBD2 aligns across 13 bases. The CDR3 is made up of 16 amino acids. V shed 4 bases, J shed 5 bases, and the junction held 5 bases outside the gene matches. Germline assignment: CDR1 SGHTA and CDR2 FQGTGA. In nucleotides, the CDR3 is TGTGCCAGCAGCTCGTACGGGACTAGCGGGAACAATGAGCAGTTCTTC. Protein sequence: CASSSYGTSGNNEQFF.

This chain links TRBV5-8 with TRBJ2-1; 10 bases agree with TRBD2. The CDR3 sequence is 15 residues long. CDR1 and CDR2 (germline): SGHTS, YDEGEE. V trimming: 1 base; J trimming: 9 bases; junction bases outside the gene matches: 7. DNA of the CDR3: TGTGCCAGCAGCTTGTGGCTAGCGGGAGAAACTGAGCAGTTCTTC. It encodes CASSLWLAGETEQFF.